The entry that follows covers one TCR beta chain sequence. TCRdb keeps only in-frame clones here, not all; method: immunoSEQ multiplex PCR. The sample shows some 120,000 clones, around 88% of them seen only once. The data stem from a study of blood T cell repertoires in COVID-19. This sequence originates from a woman between 50 and 59 years old with active or convalescent COVID-19. The specimen sequenced was peripheral blood.

The CDR3 is CASSLDGSRTDTQYF. For the CDR3, the DNA is TGTGCCAGCAGCTTAGACGGGAGTCGCACAGATACGCAGTATTTT. The rearrangement joins TRBV7-9 to TRBJ2-3, with D maybe TRBD2 (6 bases). This CDR3 has 15 residues. With 1 base removed from V and 1 base from J, the gap between germline ends came to 9 bases. Germline values: CDR1 SEHNR, CDR2 FQNEAQ (reference sequence).